These T cell receptor beta chains were read from a single sample in a study of blood T cell repertoires in COVID-19. The repertoire was sequenced with immunoSEQ multiplex PCR; TCRdb's copy has only in-frame clones and lacks some. This table has about 220,000 clones, around 81% appearing once. Sequenced: peripheral blood. These receptors all come from a woman between 65 and 79 years old with acute or convalescent COVID-19. The CDR3 runs from the conserved cysteine through the conserved F or W. Each record gives: J gene, D gene, clone size, V gene, CDR3 DNA, CDR3 protein. The D gene is left open where the match is weak. A clone size is listed for some rows: how often the clone was seen (once, few, many), or a class if it is expanded.

J: TRBJ2-1
D: TRBD1
size: NA
V: TRBV19
DNA: TGTGCCAGTAGTCTGACAGGGAACAATGAGCAGTTCTTC
CDR3: CASSLTGNNEQFF

J: TRBJ1-1
D: NA
size: NA
V: TRBV30
DNA: TGTGCCTGGAGCCCAGGGAGGACTGAAGCTTTCTTT
CDR3: CAWSPGRTEAFF

J: TRBJ1-2
D: NA
size: NA
V: TRBV9
DNA: TGTGCCAGCAGCGTAAGTGGCAGGGGTGACTATGGCTACACCTTC
CDR3: CASSVSGRGDYGYTF

J: TRBJ2-4
D: NA
size: NA
V: TRBV7-9
DNA: TGTGCCAGCAGCCCTAGGGAGGCCAAAAACATTCAGTACTTC
CDR3: CASSPREAKNIQYF

J: TRBJ1-5
D: TRBD1
size: NA
V: TRBV4-2
DNA: TGTGCCAGCAGCCAAGCCACAACAGGGGGCAATCAGCCCCAGCATTTT
CDR3: CASSQATTGGNQPQHF

J: TRBJ2-1
D: NA
size: NA
V: TRBV19
DNA: TGTGCCAGTAGTATAGAGCTTTTAGGGGGCGGGATTAATTACAATGAGCAGTTCTTC
CDR3: CASSIELLGGGINYNEQFF

J: TRBJ2-3
D: NA
size: NA
V: TRBV10-3
DNA: TGTGCCATCAGTGAGACTCAGGACAGCTATACGCAGTATTTT
CDR3: CAISETQDSYTQYF

J: TRBJ2-2
D: TRBD1
size: NA
V: TRBV4-2
DNA: TGTGCCAGCAGCCCGAACAGGGGGGCGCCCGTCGGGGAGCTGTTTTTT
CDR3: CASSPNRGAPVGELFF

J: TRBJ1-4
D: NA
size: NA
V: TRBV6-2/TRBV6-3
DNA: TGTGCCAGCAGTTCTACCGTCCAGGAGGCCGAAGAAAAACTGTTTTTT
CDR3: CASSSTVQEAEEKLFF

J: TRBJ2-4
D: TRBD1
size: NA
V: TRBV5-4
DNA: TGTGCCAGCAGCTCTCCGGGACAGGGGAAAAACATTCAGTACTTC
CDR3: CASSSPGQGKNIQYF

J: TRBJ2-1
D: NA
size: NA
V: TRBV5-1
DNA: TGCGCCAGCAGCTTGGGGCAAGGGGGTTCCTACAATGAGCAGTTCTTC
CDR3: CASSLGQGGSYNEQFF

J: TRBJ1-5
D: NA
size: few
V: TRBV18
DNA: TGTGCCAGCTCACCAGGAAGCGATCAGCCCCAGCATTTT
CDR3: CASSPGSDQPQHF

J: TRBJ1-5
D: NA
size: NA
V: TRBV11-1
DNA: TGTGCCAGCAGCTTAGCCACTGTTAGCAATCAGCCCCAGCATTTT
CDR3: CASSLATVSNQPQHF

J: TRBJ2-2
D: NA
size: NA
V: TRBV12-3/TRBV12-4
DNA: TGTGCCAGCAGTTTCAGCAGGGGCGGGGAGCTGTTTTTT
CDR3: CASSFSRGGELFF

J: TRBJ2-5
D: NA
size: NA
V: TRBV21-1
DNA: TGTGCCAGCAGCAACAAATACCCCGGGGGCCAAGAGACCCAGTACTTC
CDR3: CASSNKYPGGQETQYF

J: TRBJ1-5
D: NA
size: NA
V: TRBV4-2
DNA: TGTGCCAGCAGCCAAGACACTCGGAATCAGCCCCAGCATTTT
CDR3: CASSQDTRNQPQHF

J: TRBJ1-1
D: TRBD1
size: NA
V: TRBV6-5
DNA: TGTGCCAGCAGGCGCCCGGGGACAGGAGAAGCTTTCTTT
CDR3: CASRRPGTGEAFF

J: TRBJ2-3
D: TRBD2
size: NA
V: TRBV2
DNA: TGTGCCAGCACCCGGGGGGGCGGGGGCACAGATACGCAGTATTTT
CDR3: CASTRGGGGTDTQYF

J: TRBJ1-2
D: NA
size: once
V: TRBV30
DNA: TGTGCCTGGAGTCCGGGAGCTAACTATGGCTACACCTTC
CDR3: CAWSPGANYGYTF

J: TRBJ2-1
D: NA
size: NA
V: TRBV10-3
DNA: TGTGCCACCACAAACAGGTACAATGAGCAGTTCTTC
CDR3: CATTNRYNEQFF

J: TRBJ2-5
D: TRBD1
size: NA
V: TRBV14
DNA: TGTGCCAGCAGCCAGAGACGGACAGGCCAGGGTGAGGGCCAGTACTTC
CDR3: CASSQRRTGQGEGQYF

J: TRBJ1-4
D: NA
size: many
V: TRBV9
DNA: TGTGCCAGCAGCGTAGGTACAGGGTGGAGTGAAAAACTGTTTTTT
CDR3: CASSVGTGWSEKLFF

J: TRBJ2-1
D: TRBD2
size: NA
V: TRBV19
DNA: TGTGCCAGTATTTCACGAGCGGGGGGGCTGAATGAGCAGTTCTTC
CDR3: CASISRAGGLNEQFF

J: TRBJ1-2
D: NA
size: once
V: TRBV19
DNA: TGTGCCAGTAGTATAGTAGGTCCAGGCACTAACTATGGCTACACCTTC
CDR3: CASSIVGPGTNYGYTF

J: TRBJ2-6
D: NA
size: NA
V: TRBV6-4
DNA: TGTGCCAGCGCGAGTGTCTCTGGGGCCAACGTCCTGACTTTC
CDR3: CASASVSGANVLTF

J: TRBJ2-2
D: NA
size: NA
V: TRBV12-3/TRBV12-4
DNA: TGTGCCAGCAGTTTTTCGGGCGGGGAGCTGTTTTTT
CDR3: CASSFSGGELFF

J: TRBJ1-3
D: NA
size: NA
V: TRBV9
DNA: TGTGCCAGCAGCAGACGACCCGACGGGAACTCTGGAAACACCATATATTTT
CDR3: CASSRRPDGNSGNTIYF

J: TRBJ2-3
D: NA
size: NA
V: TRBV6-6
DNA: TGTGCCAGCAGACCGACAGCCTTAACCGCAGATACGCAGTATTTT
CDR3: CASRPTALTADTQYF

J: TRBJ2-3
D: TRBD2
size: NA
V: TRBV5-1
DNA: TGCGCCAGCAGCTTGGGGCTAGCGGGGGGGCTCACAGATACGCAGTATTTT
CDR3: CASSLGLAGGLTDTQYF

J: TRBJ1-1
D: TRBD1
size: NA
V: TRBV7-8
DNA: TGTGCCAGCAGCTCATACTTTCGTCTTTCGGGACAGGCCCCGGAGGCTTTCTTT
CDR3: CASSSYFRLSGQAPEAFF

J: TRBJ1-6
D: NA
size: NA
V: TRBV5-5
DNA: TGTGCCAGCAGCTTCTCCCAAGGTATGGAGCGTTCACCCCTCCACTTT
CDR3: CASSFSQGMERSPLHF

J: TRBJ2-2
D: TRBD1
size: NA
V: TRBV6-1
DNA: TGTGCCAGCAGCGAACCGGGACAGGGGATCACCGGGGAGCTGTTTTTT
CDR3: CASSEPGQGITGELFF

J: TRBJ2-2
D: NA
size: NA
V: TRBV5-1
DNA: TGCGCCAGCAGCTTGACAGAGAACACCGGGGAGCTGTTTTTT
CDR3: CASSLTENTGELFF

J: TRBJ2-3
D: NA
size: NA
V: TRBV5-1
DNA: TGCGCCAGCAGGGGGCTGGGCACAGATACGCAGTATTTT
CDR3: CASRGLGTDTQYF

J: TRBJ1-2
D: TRBD1
size: few
V: TRBV5-1
DNA: TGCGCCAGCAGCGCACCAAACAGGGGGCGCGACTATGGCTACACCTTC
CDR3: CASSAPNRGRDYGYTF

J: TRBJ1-6
D: TRBD1
size: few
V: TRBV9
DNA: TGTGCCAGCAGCGTGACGGGACAGGGGGAATCACCCCTCCACTTT
CDR3: CASSVTGQGESPLHF

J: TRBJ1-1
D: NA
size: NA
V: TRBV12-3/TRBV12-4
DNA: TGTGCCAGCAGACCCTATCGGGGCACTGAAGCTTTCTTT
CDR3: CASRPYRGTEAFF

J: TRBJ1-1
D: TRBD1
size: once
V: TRBV2
DNA: TGTGCCAGCAGTACAGGGGGCTGGAACACTGAAGCTTTCTTT
CDR3: CASSTGGWNTEAFF

J: TRBJ2-3
D: NA
size: NA
V: TRBV7-8
DNA: TGTGCCAGCAGCGCCGACAGGTTGAGTGCAGATACGCAGTATTTT
CDR3: CASSADRLSADTQYF

J: TRBJ1-6
D: NA
size: NA
V: TRBV7-8
DNA: TGTGCCAGCAGATACACGAATTCACCCCTCCACTTT
CDR3: CASRYTNSPLHF

J: TRBJ2-7
D: TRBD1
size: NA
V: TRBV6-2/TRBV6-3
DNA: TGTGCCAGCAGCCCCCGGGACAGGGGGTTTTATGAGCAGTACTTC
CDR3: CASSPRDRGFYEQYF

J: TRBJ1-1
D: NA
size: NA
V: TRBV10-1
DNA: TGCGCCAGCAGTGAGTCGAACAGTCAAATTGAAGCTTTCTTT
CDR3: CASSESNSQIEAFF

J: TRBJ1-2
D: NA
size: few
V: TRBV10-2
DNA: TGCGCCAGCCGTTCCGGGACACCACCTAACTATGGCTACACCTTC
CDR3: CASRSGTPPNYGYTF

J: TRBJ2-3
D: TRBD1
size: NA
V: TRBV25-1
DNA: TGTGCCAGCAGTGAAGGACAGGGGGCTAGGACAGATACGCAGTATTTT
CDR3: CASSEGQGARTDTQYF

J: TRBJ2-3
D: NA
size: NA
V: TRBV24-1
DNA: TGTGCCACCAGTGATGCACAGTTTGATAGCACAGATACGCAGTATTTT
CDR3: CATSDAQFDSTDTQYF

J: TRBJ1-5
D: TRBD1
size: NA
V: TRBV7-2
DNA: TGTGCCAGCAGCTCGACAGGGGGCCGACAGCCCCAGCATTTT
CDR3: CASSSTGGRQPQHF

J: TRBJ2-1
D: TRBD2
size: NA
V: TRBV29-1
DNA: TGCAGCTACTACGGAGCGGGGGGACCTACCTACAATGAGCAGTTCTTC
CDR3: CSYYGAGGPTYNEQFF